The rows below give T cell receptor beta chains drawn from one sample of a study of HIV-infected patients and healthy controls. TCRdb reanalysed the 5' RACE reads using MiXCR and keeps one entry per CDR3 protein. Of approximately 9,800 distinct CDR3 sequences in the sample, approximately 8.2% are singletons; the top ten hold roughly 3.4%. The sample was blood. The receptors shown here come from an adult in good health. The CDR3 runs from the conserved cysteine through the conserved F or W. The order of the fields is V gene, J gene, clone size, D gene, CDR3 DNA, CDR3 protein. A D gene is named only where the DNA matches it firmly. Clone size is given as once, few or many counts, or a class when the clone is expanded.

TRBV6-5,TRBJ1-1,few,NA,TGTGCCAGCAGCTCCCTTGGGGGGAGCACTGAAGCTTTCTTT,CASSSLGGSTEAFF
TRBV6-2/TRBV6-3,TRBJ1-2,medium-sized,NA,TGTGCCAGCAATACAGGGTACTCTGGCTACACCTTC,CASNTGYSGYTF
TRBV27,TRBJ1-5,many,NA,TGTGCCAGCAGTTTATATGGGGAGAATCAGCCCCAGCATTTT,CASSLYGENQPQHF
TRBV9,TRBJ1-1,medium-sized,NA,TGTGCCAGCACCCGACGAACGGCGAACACTGAAGCTTTCTTT,CASTRRTANTEAFF
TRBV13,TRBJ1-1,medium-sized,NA,TGTGCCAGCAGCCAAGGGCGGGGGGTGAACACTGAAGCTTTCTTT,CASSQGRGVNTEAFF
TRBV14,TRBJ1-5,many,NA,TGTGCCAGCAGCCAAGGCTGGGGTCAGCCCCAGCATTTT,CASSQGWGQPQHF
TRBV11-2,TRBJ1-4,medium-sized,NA,TGTGCCAGCAGCTTACGGACGAGCGGAAAACTGTTTTTT,CASSLRTSGKLFF
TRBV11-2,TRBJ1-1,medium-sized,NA,TGTGCCAGCAGCTTGTTCTCTTCTCAGGGTTGGAACACTGAAGCTTTCTTT,CASSLFSSQGWNTEAFF
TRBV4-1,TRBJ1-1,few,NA,TGCGCCAGCAGCCAACCCGGTCGGGGAGGGAATACTGAAGCTTTCTTT,CASSQPGRGGNTEAFF
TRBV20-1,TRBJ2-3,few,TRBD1,TGCAGTGCTCCTCAGGATAGGGGGCAAGATACGCAGTATTTT,CSAPQDRGQDTQYF
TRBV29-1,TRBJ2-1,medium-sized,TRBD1,TGCAGCGTTCCCCGACAGGGGGACTACAATGAGCAGTTCTTC,CSVPRQGDYNEQFF
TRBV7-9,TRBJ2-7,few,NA,TGTGCCAGCAGCTTAGTAGTGAAATCCTACGAGCAGTACTTC,CASSLVVKSYEQYF
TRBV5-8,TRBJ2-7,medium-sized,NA,TGTGCCAGCAGCCGGATAGGCAGGGGCCCCTACGAGCAGTACTTC,CASSRIGRGPYEQYF